This T cell receptor (beta chain) was obtained from a study of T cell responses to AZD1222 COVID-19 vaccine (dated by TCRdb to about 2021). Some background on the complete study: A total of around 240 trial participants underwent TCR sequencing, of whom about 200 had received two doses of AZD1222 and approximately 25 had received two doses of the MenACWY control vaccine. Trial participants were enrolled into age subgroups of 18-55, 56-69 and 70-plus years, which contained approximately 150, 28 and 58 TCR-sequenced participants, respectively.

The CDR3 regions of human TCRbeta chains were analyzed by immunosequencing. As for how the authors treated the data: Repertoire TCRs were matched against a reference library of SARS-CoV-2-specific TCRs generated with the MIRA antigen-specificity platform. Breadth meant the fraction of unique TCRs that were SARS-CoV-2-associated, whereas depth meant the fraction of total T cells that were SARS-CoV-2-associated. Using the MIRA data, every spike-specific TCR was mapped to the spike region that the TCR reacted to and assigned to either a CD4 or a CD8 class. Log10-transformed breadth and depth values were compared by one-way ANOVA with Sidak's multiple comparisons tests. Not all clones reach the TCRdb copy of this immuneACCESS table, which keeps in-frame sequences only. Checked studies attribute under half of the gap to unresolved V genes and leave the rest unexplained. From that table come the V and J calls and clone size; the DNA was used to work out D and trimming. The sample records 150,000 to 180,000 clones, 86% of which are singletons. The ten largest clones add up to about 5.5% of the sample.

This clone was observed a handful of times. It lacks a known antigen. There are no base qualities to consult, and no much larger clone falls within one base. Overall results and qualifications from the work: Participants were mostly white British and included more females than males, and it was suggested by the authors that clonal diversity may have been underestimated. After two AZD1222 doses, spike-specific TCR breadth and depth were significantly higher than at day 0 and than in MenACWY recipients. The 56-69-year group was small, and its depth increase did not reach significance, likely because of low power. Epitopes outside the regions mutated in the B.1.351 and B.1.1.7 variants were reportedly recognized by nearly half of the unique spike-specific TCRs. Because no day 14 peak-response samples were available, repertoires were characterized only after the peak T cell response. Conclusions about previously exposed vaccinees are limited because only five to seven AZD1222 recipients were SARS-CoV-2 seropositive at baseline. The vaccine-associated CD4 TCRs covered the entire spike protein, and the dominant responses fell in regions 160-218 and 743-854.

V is pared back by 1 base and J by 3 bases, with 9 bases lying between the germline termini. The CDR1 and CDR2 encoded by the germline V gene (reference sequence) are MNHEY and SMNVEV. Measured from the cysteine to the phenylalanine, the CDR3 is 14 residues long. Of all the DNA, just the CDR3 is kept, 42 bases in frame from base 1. Interpreted using the paper, the time point label stands for: baseline before first vaccination. This specimen's treatment or condition label, interpreted: meningococcal conjugate vaccine given as trial control. The vaccinee samples were drawn from two UK trials, COV001 and COV002, one of which was a single-blind randomized controlled phase 2/3 trial testing AZD1222 (ChAdOx1 nCoV-19) in healthy adults. Trial participant PBMC samples were collected at day 0 and day 28 after the second dose for TCRbeta chain sequencing.

The receptor's source is an adult in good health. Here the chain combines TRBV27 and TRBJ1-1; possibly the D gene is TRBD1, per 5 matching bases. This specimen was peripheral blood, taken on day 0 of MenACWY control vaccination. The encoded CDR3 is CASSLYRTYTEAFF. The nucleotide sequence reads TGTGCCAGCAGTTTATACAGGACCTACACTGAAGCTTTCTTT.